This T cell receptor (beta chain) was sequenced in a study of cytomegalovirus exposure and HLA in healthy donors. PCR amplification relied on 60 Vbeta primers (plus 13 Jbeta primers). Produced via immunoSEQ multiplex PCR; TCRdb's table is partial and in-frame only. The data show approximately 100,000 clones, with 60% to 70% seen just once and 3.5% to 4% held by the top ten. The V segment lost 5 bases and the J segment 4 bases; nucleotides outside the gene matches: 13. This CDR3 comprises 17 residues. The germline gives CDR1 PRHDT, CDR2 FYEKMQ (reference sequence). Sequencing was done on a sample of PBMCs. The chain links TRBV13 to TRBJ1-3; 8 positions match TRBD1. The TCR was taken from a man between 25 and 39 years old in good health and CMV-seropositive. The CDR3 DNA is TGTGCCAGCAGCATCCTGACAGGGGAGTTTTCGGGAAACACCATATATTTT. Amino acid sequence: CASSILTGEFSGNTIYF.